A single sample is the source of the 4 T cell receptor beta chains below, sequenced in a study of CDR3 diversity in severe acne. TCRdb independently ran MiXCR on the PCR reads; one entry per CDR3 protein. Of some 85,000 distinct CDR3 sequences listed, 49% are singletons. The source material was blood. The receptors originated from a male donor with severe acne vulgaris.

Note on this clonotype: Since a much larger clone is just one base distant, this may be a read error. This chain joins TRBV9 and TRBJ2-1, with D perhaps given as TRBD1 or TRBD2 (5 bases each). Per the germline V gene, CDR1 is SGDLS and CDR2 is YYNGEE. The CDR3 has 16 amino acids. The CDR3 region is CASSLNPGTPSNGQFF. The DNA of the CDR3 is TGTGCCAGCAGCCTAAACCCCGGGACGCCTTCCAATGGGCAGTTCTTC.

The rearrangement uses TRBV24-1 and TRBJ1-2; 10 bases agree with TRBD1. CDR1 and CDR2 (germline): KGHDR, SFDVKD. V lost 6 bases and J lost 4; bases outside the gene matches: 7. This CDR3 is 15 amino acids long. CDR3 protein: CATSYRDRGFYGYTF. The CDR3 nucleotides read TGTGCCACCAGTTACAGGGACAGGGGTTTCTATGGCTACACCTTC.

This clonotype was found many times. V is TRBV28 and J is TRBJ2-2; D is perhaps TRBD1 (6 bases). V lost 5 bases to trimming and J lost 1 base, with 14 bases between them. Germline V gene sequence: CDR1 MDHEN, CDR2 SYDVKM. This CDR3 comprises 16 residues. As DNA, the CDR3 is TGTGCCAGCAGTGGTTGGGGGACACGGAACACCGGGGAGCTGTTTTTT. Protein: CASSGWGTRNTGELFF.

The V gene is TRBV29-1, the J gene TRBJ2-7; D possibly matches TRBD1 or TRBD2 (6 bases each). The CDR3 runs 12 residues. Germline V gene sequence: CDR1 SQVTM, CDR2 ANQGSEA. V lost 8 bases to trimming and J lost 2 bases, with 13 bases between them. CDR3 amino acids: CSLGGQTYEQYF. The CDR3 DNA reads as TGCAGCTTGGGGGGACAAACCTACGAGCAGTACTTC.